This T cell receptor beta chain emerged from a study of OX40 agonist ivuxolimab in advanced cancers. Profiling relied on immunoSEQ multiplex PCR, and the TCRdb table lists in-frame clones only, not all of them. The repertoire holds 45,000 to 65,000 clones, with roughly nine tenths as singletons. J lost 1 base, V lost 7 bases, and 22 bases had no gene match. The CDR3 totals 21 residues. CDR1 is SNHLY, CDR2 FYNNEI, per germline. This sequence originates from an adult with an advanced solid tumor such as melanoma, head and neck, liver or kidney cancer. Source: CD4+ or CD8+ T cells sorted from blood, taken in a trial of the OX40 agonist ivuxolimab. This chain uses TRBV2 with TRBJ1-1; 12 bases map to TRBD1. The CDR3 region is CASNYNPGQGATLPSNTEAFF. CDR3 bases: TGTGCCAGCAACTACAACCCGGGACAGGGGGCGACGTTACCGTCGAACACTGAAGCTTTCTTT.